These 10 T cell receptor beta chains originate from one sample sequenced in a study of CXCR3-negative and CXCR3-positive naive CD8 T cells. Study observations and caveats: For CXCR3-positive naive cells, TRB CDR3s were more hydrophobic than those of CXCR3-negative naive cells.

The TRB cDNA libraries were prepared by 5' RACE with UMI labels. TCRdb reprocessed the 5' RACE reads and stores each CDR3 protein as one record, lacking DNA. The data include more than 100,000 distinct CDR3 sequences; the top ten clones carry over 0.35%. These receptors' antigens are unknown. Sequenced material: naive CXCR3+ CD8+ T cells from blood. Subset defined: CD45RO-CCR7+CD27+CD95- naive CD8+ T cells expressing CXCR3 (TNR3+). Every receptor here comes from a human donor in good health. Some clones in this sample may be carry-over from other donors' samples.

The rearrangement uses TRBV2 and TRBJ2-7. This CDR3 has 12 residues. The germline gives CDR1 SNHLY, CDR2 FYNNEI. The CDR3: CASRAGSYEQYF. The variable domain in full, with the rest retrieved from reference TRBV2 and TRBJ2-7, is EPEVTQTPSHQVTQMGQEVILRCVPISNHLYFYWYRQILGQKVEFLVSFYNNEISEKSEIFDDQFSVERPDGSNFTLKIRSTKLEDSAMYFCASRAGSYEQYFGPGTRLTVT.

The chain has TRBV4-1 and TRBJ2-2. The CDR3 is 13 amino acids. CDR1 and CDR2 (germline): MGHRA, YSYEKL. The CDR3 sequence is CASSQAQAGELFF.

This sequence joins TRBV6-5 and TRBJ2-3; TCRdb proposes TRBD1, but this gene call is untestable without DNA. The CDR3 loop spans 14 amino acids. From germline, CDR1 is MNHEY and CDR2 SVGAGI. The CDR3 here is CASRGQGGADTQYF.

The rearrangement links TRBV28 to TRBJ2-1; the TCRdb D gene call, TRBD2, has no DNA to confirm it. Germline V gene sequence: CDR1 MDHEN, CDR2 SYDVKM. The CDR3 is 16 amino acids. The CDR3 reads CASSLTSGGSYNEQFF.

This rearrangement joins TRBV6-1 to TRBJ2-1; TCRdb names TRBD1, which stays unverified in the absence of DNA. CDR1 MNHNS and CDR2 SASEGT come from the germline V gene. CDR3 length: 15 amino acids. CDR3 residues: CASGFRDREMHEQFF.

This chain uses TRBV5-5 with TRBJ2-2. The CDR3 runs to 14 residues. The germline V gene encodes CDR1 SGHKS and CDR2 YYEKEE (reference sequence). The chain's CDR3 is CASSLASFTGELFF.

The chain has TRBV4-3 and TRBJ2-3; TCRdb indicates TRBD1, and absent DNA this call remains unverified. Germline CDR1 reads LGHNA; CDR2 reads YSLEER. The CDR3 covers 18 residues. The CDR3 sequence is CASSQDRPLWGGTDTQYF.

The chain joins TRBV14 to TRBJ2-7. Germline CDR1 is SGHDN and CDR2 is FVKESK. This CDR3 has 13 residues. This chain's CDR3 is CASSQVGFYEQYF.

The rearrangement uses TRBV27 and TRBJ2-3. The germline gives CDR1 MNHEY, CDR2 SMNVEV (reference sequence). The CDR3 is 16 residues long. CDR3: CASSLLAGLGADTQYF.

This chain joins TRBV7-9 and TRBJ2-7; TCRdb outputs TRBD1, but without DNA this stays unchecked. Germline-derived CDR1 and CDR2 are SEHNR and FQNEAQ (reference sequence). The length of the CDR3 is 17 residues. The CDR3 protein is CASSPKGSGDLRFEQYF.